The following is a T cell receptor (beta chain) sequence with its context. Its matching antigen is unknown. The sample is drawn from a study of PD-1 blockade in classical Hodgkin lymphoma. The study's findings and limits: Patients were excluded if nivolumab began under 1 year after ASCT (the autologous transplant). Newly diagnosed patients reportedly had lower baseline TCR diversity than healthy donors. There was a significant rise in CD4+ TCR diversity by C4D1, with no such rise for CD8+.

Libraries were prepared by immunoSEQ multiplex PCR; TCRdb keeps only in-frame clonotypes and omits some of them. The sample records 110,000 or so clones, 89% being singletons. All patients relapsed after autologous stem cell transplantation, and brentuximab vedotin exposure varied. The sequence was obtained from a human donor with classical Hodgkin lymphoma. The material sequenced was peripheral blood mononuclear cells (PBMCs), taken before the second cycle of nivolumab.

The CDR3 region is CASSPPRDFGELFF. CDR3 DNA sequence: TGTGCCAGCAGCCCGCCGCGGGACTTCGGGGAGCTGTTTTTT. The rearrangement joins TRBV28 to TRBJ2-2; D perhaps matches TRBD2 (6 bases). The CDR3 contains 14 residues. Between the trimmed V and J ends, which lost 6 bases and 7 bases, there was a span of 15 bases. The germline CDR1 and CDR2 sequences are MDHEN and SYDVKM.